The clone carrying this T cell receptor (beta chain) occurred many times. Its antigen is undetermined. The germline CDR1 and CDR2 sequences are DFQATT and SNEGSKA (reference sequence). The V and J ends lost 6 bases and 6 bases respectively, with 29 bases between them. This CDR3 has 18 amino acids. This entry belongs to a study of spatial heterogeneity in lung cancer. Study context: Sequencing consistently turned up more beta-chain sequences than alpha-chain sequences. Whole-study results and caveats: The study found ubiquitous expanded tumor TCRs in blood more at resection than follow-up.

Every molecule of TCR cDNA had its own unique molecular identifier. TCRdb used MiXCR to reprocess the 5' RACE reads, holding one entry per CDR3 protein. The top ten clones hold approximately 50% of a sample with roughly 11,000 distinct CDR3 sequences, more than 15% of them seen once. The time point denotes: sample taken at primary tumor resection. In each case, whole RNA from tumor, nontumor lung or frozen PBMC was sequenced unsorted. The donor population consisted of approximately 70 patients with untreated, early-stage non-small cell lung cancer. The sample was PBMCs, taken at surgery. This sequence joins TRBV20-1 and TRBJ2-2, with D maybe TRBD1 (6 bases). The origin of this receptor is a male donor with early-stage non-small cell lung cancer. CDR3 protein: CSAPRLSVQGLVPGELFF. Here the CDR3 DNA reads TGCAGTGCCCCCCGGCTGTCGGTCCAGGGGCTAGTTCCCGGGGAGCTGTTTTTT.